This T cell receptor (beta chain) was documented in a study of CD8 T cells in Susac syndrome. Trimming cost V 4 bases and J 3 bases; bases outside gene matches: 5. Germline V lookup: CDR1 DFQATT, CDR2 SNEGSKA (reference sequence). This CDR3 region has 13 residues. With random hexamers, reverse transcription was performed on about 0.5 to 1 ug of RNA. TCRdb passed the immunoSEQ multiplex PCR reads through MiXCR, listing each CDR3 protein once. Of about 130,000 distinct CDR3 sequences listed, about 94% are singletons. The sample comprised CD4+ T cells from PBMCs. This receptor was obtained from a human donor with multiple sclerosis. The chain uses TRBV20-1 and TRBJ2-7; 8 positions match TRBD1. CDR3 amino acids: CSAIHRGDYEQYF. The CDR3 region has the DNA TGCAGTGCTATTCACAGGGGGGACTACGAGCAGTACTTC.